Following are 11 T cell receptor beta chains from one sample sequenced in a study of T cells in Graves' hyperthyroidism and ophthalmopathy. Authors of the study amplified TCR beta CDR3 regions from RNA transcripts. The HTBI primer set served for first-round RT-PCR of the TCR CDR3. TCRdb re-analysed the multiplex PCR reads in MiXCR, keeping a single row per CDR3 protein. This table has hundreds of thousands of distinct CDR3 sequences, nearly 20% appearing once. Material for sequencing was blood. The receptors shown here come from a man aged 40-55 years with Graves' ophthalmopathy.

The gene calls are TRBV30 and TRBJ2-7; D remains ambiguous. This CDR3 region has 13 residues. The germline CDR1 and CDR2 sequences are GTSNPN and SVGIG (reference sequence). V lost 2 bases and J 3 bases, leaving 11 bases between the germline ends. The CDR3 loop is CAWSYFVGYEQYF. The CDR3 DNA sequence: TGTGCCTGGAGTTATTTTGTGGGCTACGAGCAGTACTTC. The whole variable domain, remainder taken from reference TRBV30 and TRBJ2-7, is SQTIHQWPATLVQPVGSPLSLECTVEGTSNPNLYWYRQAAGRGLQLLFYSVGIGQISSEVPQNLSASRPQDRQFILSSKKLLLSDSGFYLCAWSYFVGYEQYFGPGTRLTVT.

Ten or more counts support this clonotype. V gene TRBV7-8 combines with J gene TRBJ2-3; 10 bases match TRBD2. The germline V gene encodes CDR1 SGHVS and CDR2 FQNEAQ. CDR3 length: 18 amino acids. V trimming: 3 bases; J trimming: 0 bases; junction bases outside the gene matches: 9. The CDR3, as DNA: TGTGCCAGCAGCTTTTTCGGGACTAGCGTCCCTAGCACAGATACGCAGTATTTT. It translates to CASSFFGTSVPSTDTQYF.

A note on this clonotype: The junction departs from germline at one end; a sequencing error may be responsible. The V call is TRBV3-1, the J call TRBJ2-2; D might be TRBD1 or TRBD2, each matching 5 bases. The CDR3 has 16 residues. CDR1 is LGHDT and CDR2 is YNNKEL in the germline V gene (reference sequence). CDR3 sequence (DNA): TGTGCCAGCAGCCTTCCCGGGACCTGGAACGCCGGGGAGCTGTTTTTT. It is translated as CASSLPGTWNAGELFF.

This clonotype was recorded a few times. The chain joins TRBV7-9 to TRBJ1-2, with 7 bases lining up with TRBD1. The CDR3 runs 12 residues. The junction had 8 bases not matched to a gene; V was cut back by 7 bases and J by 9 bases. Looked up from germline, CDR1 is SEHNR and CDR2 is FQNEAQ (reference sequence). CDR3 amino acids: CASTRGVGSYTF. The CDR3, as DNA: TGTGCCAGCACCAGGGGGGTTGGTAGCTACACCTTC.

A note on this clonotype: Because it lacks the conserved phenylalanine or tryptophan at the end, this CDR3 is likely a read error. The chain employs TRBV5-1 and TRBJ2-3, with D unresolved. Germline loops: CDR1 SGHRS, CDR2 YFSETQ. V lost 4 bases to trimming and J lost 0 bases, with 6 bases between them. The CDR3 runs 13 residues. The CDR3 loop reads CASSKVSTDTQYS. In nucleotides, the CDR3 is TGCGCCAGCAGCAAGGTTAGCACAGATACGCAGTATTCT.

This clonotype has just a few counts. The CDR3 sequence is CSARGADGYTF. The CDR3 DNA sequence: TGCAGTGCTAGAGGGGCAGATGGCTACACCTTC. This chain uses TRBV20-1 with TRBJ1-2, with no clear D. V lost 1 base and J 6 bases, leaving 6 bases between the germline ends. This CDR3 comprises 11 residues. Germline CDR1 DFQATT, CDR2 SNEGSKA (reference sequence).

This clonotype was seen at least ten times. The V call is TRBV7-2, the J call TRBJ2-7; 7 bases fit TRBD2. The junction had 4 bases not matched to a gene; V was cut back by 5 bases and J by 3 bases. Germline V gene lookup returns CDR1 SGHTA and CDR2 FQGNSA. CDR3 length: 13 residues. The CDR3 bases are TGTGCCAGCAGCCCAGGACTAGTCTACGAGCAGTACTTC. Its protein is CASSPGLVYEQYF.

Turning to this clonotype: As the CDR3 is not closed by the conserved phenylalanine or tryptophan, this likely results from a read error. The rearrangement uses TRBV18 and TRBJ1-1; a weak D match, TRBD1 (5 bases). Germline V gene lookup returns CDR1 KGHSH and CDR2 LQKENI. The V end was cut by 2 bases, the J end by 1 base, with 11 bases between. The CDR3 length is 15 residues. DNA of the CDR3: TGTGCCAGCTCACCATCCGGGACTCAGAACACTGAAGCTTTCTCT. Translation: CASSPSGTQNTEAFS.

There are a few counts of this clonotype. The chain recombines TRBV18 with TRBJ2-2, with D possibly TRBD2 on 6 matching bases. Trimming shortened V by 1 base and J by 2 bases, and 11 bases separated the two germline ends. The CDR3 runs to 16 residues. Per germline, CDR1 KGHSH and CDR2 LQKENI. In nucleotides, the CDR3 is TGTGCCAGCTCACCACTCGGACTACCAAACACCGGGGAGCTGTTTTTT. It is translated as CASSPLGLPNTGELFF.

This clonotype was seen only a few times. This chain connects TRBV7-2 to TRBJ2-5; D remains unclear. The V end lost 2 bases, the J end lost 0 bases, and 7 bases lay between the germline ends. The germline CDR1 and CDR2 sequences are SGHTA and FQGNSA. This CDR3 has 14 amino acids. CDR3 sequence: CASSLTADQETQYF. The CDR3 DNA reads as TGTGCCAGCAGCTTAACCGCAGACCAAGAGACCCAGTACTTC.

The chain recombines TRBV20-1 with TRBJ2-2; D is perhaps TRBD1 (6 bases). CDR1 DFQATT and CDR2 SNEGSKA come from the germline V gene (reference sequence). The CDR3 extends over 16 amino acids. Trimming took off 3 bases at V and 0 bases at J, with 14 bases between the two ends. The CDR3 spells CSARDSSEPNTGELFF. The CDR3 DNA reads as TGCAGTGCTAGGGACAGTTCCGAACCGAACACCGGGGAGCTGTTTTTT.